This TCR beta chain was observed in a study of cytomegalovirus exposure and HLA in healthy donors. This CDR3 is 14 amino acids long. Trimming took off 6 bases at V and 5 bases at J, with 16 bases between the two ends. Germline assignment: CDR1 MDHEN and CDR2 SYDVKM. Remarks on this clone: What it binds is not known.

Broader study findings: Subsequent analysis revealed that first-cohort TCR clusters tended to co-occur in the 120 validation repertoires. Most TCR sequences were uncommon, yet certain public TCRs appeared in many donors. Cytomegalovirus association was assigned to about 180 TCR beta chains.

The data were produced by immunoSEQ multiplex PCR, yet TCRdb's version contains in-frame clones alone and is incomplete. The data hold more than 60,000 clones, with nearly 98% observed a single time. This chain links TRBV28 with TRBJ1-2; D call uncertain. The clonotype originates from a woman between 18 and 29 years old in good health and CMV-seropositive. Sequencing was performed on PBMCs. The CDR3 nucleotides read TGTGCCAGCAGCCCCCGGAGGAGAGGGTATGGCTACACCTTC. Residues: CASSPRRRGYGYTF.